This entry features one T cell receptor beta chain sequence. The antigen is unknown. In the PCR, 60 Vbeta and 13 Jbeta primers were used. The table came from immunoSEQ multiplex PCR; TCRdb's copy has only in-frame clones and leaves some out. This repertoire shows about 110,000 clones, roughly 80% found once; its top ten account for more than 20%. The data are from a study of cytomegalovirus exposure and HLA in healthy donors. General study results and limits: Productive status was seen about 90% or about 30% of the time for most TCR beta V segments in an earlier analysis. Researchers reported in a later analysis that a missense DCLRE1C variant was tied to TCR beta V- and J-gene trimming. In a later analysis, across HLA loci, associated TCR counts were highest for DRB1, lowest for HLA-C. Analysis performed later showed TCR beta chains linked to HLA being more clonally expanded than equally common others.

The CDR3 runs 14 residues. V lost 6 bases and J lost 8, with 16 bases in between. The germline V gene has CDR1 SGHAT and CDR2 FQDESV (reference sequence). V is TRBV11-1 and J is TRBJ1-4; D gene ambiguous. The receptor was isolated from a man aged 30-40 years in good health and CMV-seropositive. The sequenced material came from PBMCs. For the CDR3, the DNA is TGTGCCAGCAGTATGGGCCCTTCGGGGGAAAAACTGTTTTTT. Translating gives CASSMGPSGEKLFF.